The present TCR beta chain was sequenced within a study of blood T cell repertoires in COVID-19 (dated by TCRdb to 2020 to 2021). With regard to the full study: The collaborator samples originated in the United States, Italy and Spain and spanned the acute and convalescent phases of COVID-19. The prospective study material was composed of cDNA or gDNA derived from T cells, B-cell-depleted T cells, or PBMCs. Deeply sampled blood TCRbeta repertoires from subjects exposed to, actively infected with, or recovered from COVID-19 were included in the dataset. The repertoires were released in a freely available public database intended as a resource for research on the immune response to SARS-CoV-2. Samples came from the ongoing ImmuneRACE study (first 160 participants) plus 1,254 subjects from 6 global collaborators. The sample metadata nearly always contained a de-identified subject ID, COVID-19 status, age in years and sex. Where available, HLA class I and class II types were obtained from metadata supplied by the sample provider rather than from assay-based typing. Study-wide conclusions, independent of this receptor: The amount of clinical and demographic metadata varied by source and participant and was provided uncurated.

Participants in the prospective study were aged roughly 18 to 100 years, lived in 20 to 30 United States geographic areas, and enrolled through a virtual design. Cohort assignment in the prospective study relied on participant-reported clinical history from a screening survey and a study questionnaire. Exposed participants had been in contact, within 2 weeks of entering the study, with a person who had a PCR-confirmed or clinician-diagnosed case of COVID-19. In the prospective study, whole blood, serum and a nasopharyngeal or oropharyngeal swab were collected from each participant by mobile phlebotomists. Additional blood draws and questionnaires over an approximately 2-month period could optionally be provided by prospective study participants. Blood samples from the prospective study were shipped frozen or at room temperature prior to DNA extraction. In the germline V gene (reference sequence), CDR1 corresponds to SGHNT and CDR2 to YYREEE. V is trimmed back by 0 bases and J by 10 bases, and the junction contains 7 bases that no gene match accounts for. From the cysteine up to the phenylalanine, the CDR3 has a length of 14 residues. Of all the DNA, just the CDR3 is kept, 42 bases in frame from base 1.

Concerning this clone: Its cognate antigen has yet to be identified. Base qualities were left out, and no much larger clone turns up one base away.

TCRbeta CDR3 regions were amplified from genomic DNA by means of the immunoSEQ Assay, a bias-controlled multiplex PCR. The original methods were these. Within the assay, amplification of reference gene primers was used to estimate how many nucleated cells each sample contained. Sequence reads were collapsed and filtered to measure the absolute abundance of every unique TCRbeta CDR3 rearrangement. For each sample, productive Simpson clonality was calculated as the square root of Simpson's diversity index over productive rearrangements. Imported from immuneACCESS, the table was reduced by TCRdb to in-frame sequences with V and J called. These copies leave out some clones; in studies compared against another copy, an unresolved V gene accounts for under half, and the cause of the remainder is not known. That table gives V, J and clone size, and the DNA gave D and trimming. This sample gives a few hundred thousand clones in total; around nine tenths of them show up just once. Clones ranked in the top ten supply approximately 0.93% of the sample.

This TCR came from a woman under 40 who had been exposed to COVID-19. The rearranged chain carries TRBV5-4 and TRBJ2-1, with 7 central nucleotides matching TRBD2. The specimen was PBMCs or T cells enriched from blood (not recorded which). The nucleotides read TGTGCCAGCAGCTTGGGGGCGGGAGCAGAGGAGCAGTTCTTC. Its product reads: CASSLGAGAEEQFF.